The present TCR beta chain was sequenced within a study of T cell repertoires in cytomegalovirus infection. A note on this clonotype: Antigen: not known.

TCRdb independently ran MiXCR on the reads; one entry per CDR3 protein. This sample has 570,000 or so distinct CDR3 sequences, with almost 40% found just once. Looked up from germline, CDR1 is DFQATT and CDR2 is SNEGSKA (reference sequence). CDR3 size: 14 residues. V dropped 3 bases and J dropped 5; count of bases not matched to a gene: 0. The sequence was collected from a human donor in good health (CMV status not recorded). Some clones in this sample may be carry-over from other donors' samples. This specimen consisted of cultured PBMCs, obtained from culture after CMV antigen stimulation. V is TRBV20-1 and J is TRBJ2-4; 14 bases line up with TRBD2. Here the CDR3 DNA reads TGCAGTGCTAGGGGACTAGCGGGGGAAAACATTCAGTACTTC. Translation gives CSARGLAGENIQYF.